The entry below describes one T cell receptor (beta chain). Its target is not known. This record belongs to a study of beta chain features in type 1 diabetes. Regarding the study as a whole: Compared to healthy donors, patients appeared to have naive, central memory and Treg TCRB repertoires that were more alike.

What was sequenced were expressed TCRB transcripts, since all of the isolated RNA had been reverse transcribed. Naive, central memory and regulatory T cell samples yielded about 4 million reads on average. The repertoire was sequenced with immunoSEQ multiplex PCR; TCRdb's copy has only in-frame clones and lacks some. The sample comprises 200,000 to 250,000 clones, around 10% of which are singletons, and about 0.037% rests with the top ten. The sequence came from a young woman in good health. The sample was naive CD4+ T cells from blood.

The CDR3 spells CASSESGGGHGNSPLHF. In DNA, the CDR3 is TGTGCCAGCAGTGAAAGTGGGGGGGGACACGGTAATTCACCCCTCCACTTT. V and J are TRBV2 and TRBJ1-6; weak D call: TRBD1 (6 bases). The CDR3 extends over 17 amino acids. Trimming cost V 2 bases and J 6 bases, with 17 bases left between them. Germline V lookup: CDR1 SNHLY, CDR2 FYNNEI.